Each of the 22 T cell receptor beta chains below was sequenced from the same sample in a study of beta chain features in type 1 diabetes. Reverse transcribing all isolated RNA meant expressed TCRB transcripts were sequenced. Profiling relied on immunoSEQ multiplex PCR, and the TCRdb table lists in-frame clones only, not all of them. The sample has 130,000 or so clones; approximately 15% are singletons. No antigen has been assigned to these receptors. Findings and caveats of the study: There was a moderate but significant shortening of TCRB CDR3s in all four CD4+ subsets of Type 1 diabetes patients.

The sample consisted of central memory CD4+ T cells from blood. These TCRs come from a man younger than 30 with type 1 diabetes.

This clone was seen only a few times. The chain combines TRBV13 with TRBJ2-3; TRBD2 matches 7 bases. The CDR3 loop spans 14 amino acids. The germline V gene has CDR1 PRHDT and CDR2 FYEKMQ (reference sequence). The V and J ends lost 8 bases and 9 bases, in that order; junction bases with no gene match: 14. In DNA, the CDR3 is TGTGCCAGCCGCGCCGGGGGGTACGGCTCGACGCAGTATTTT. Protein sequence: CASRAGGYGSTQYF.

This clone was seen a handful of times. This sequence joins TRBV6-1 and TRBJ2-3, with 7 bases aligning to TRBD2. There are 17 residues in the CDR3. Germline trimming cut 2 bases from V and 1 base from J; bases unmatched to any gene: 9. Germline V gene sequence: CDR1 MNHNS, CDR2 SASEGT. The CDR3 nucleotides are TGTGCCAGCAGTGAACGACGAAGCGGGACCCGCACAGATACGCAGTATTTT. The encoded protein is CASSERRSGTRTDTQYF.

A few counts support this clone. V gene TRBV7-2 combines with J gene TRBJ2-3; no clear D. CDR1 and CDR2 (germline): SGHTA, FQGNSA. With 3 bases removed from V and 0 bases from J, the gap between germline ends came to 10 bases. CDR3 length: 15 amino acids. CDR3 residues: CASSFSYLSTDTQYF. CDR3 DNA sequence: TGTGCCAGCAGCTTTAGCTACCTAAGCACAGATACGCAGTATTTT.

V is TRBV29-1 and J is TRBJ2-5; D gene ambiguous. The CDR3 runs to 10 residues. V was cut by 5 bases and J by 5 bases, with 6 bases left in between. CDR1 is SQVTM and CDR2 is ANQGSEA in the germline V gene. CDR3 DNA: TGCAGCGTTCGGTGGGAGACCCAGTACTTC. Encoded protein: CSVRWETQYF.

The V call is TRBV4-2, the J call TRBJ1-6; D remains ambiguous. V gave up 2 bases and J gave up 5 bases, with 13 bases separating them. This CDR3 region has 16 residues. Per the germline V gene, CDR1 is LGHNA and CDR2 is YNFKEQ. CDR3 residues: CASSQNEGSNNSPLHF. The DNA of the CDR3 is TGTGCCAGCAGCCAAAACGAGGGCAGTAATAATTCACCCCTCCACTTT.

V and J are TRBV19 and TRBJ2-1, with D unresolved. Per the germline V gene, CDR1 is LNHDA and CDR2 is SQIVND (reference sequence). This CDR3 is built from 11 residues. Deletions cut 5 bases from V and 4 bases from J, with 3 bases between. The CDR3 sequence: CASSVYNEQFF. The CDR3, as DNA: TGTGCCAGTAGTGTATACAATGAGCAGTTCTTC.

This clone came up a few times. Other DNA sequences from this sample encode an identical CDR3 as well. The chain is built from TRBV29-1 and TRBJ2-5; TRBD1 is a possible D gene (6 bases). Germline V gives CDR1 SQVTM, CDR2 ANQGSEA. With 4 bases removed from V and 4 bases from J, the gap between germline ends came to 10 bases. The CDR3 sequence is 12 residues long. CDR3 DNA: TGCAGCGTTGTTCGAGGGGGAGAGACCCAGTACTTC. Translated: CSVVRGGETQYF.

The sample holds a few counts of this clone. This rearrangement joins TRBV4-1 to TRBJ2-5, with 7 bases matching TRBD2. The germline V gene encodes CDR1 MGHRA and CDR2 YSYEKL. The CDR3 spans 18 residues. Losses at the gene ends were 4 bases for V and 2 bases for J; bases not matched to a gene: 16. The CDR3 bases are TGCGCCAGCAGCCCCCTATGGCTGGGCGGGAGTAGGCAAGAGACCCAGTACTTC. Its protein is CASSPLWLGGSRQETQYF.

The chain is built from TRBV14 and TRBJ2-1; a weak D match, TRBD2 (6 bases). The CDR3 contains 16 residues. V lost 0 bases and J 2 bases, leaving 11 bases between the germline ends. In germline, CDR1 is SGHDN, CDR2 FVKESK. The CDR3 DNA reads TGTGCCAGCAGCCAAGATCGGGGGAACACCTACAATGAGCAGTTCTTC. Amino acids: CASSQDRGNTYNEQFF. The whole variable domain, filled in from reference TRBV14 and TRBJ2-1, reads EAGVTQFPSHSVIEKGQTVTLRCDPISGHDNLYWYRRVMGKEIKFLLHFVKESKQDESGMPNNRFLAERTGGTYSTLKVQPAELEDSGVYFCASSQDRGNTYNEQFFGPGTRLTVL.

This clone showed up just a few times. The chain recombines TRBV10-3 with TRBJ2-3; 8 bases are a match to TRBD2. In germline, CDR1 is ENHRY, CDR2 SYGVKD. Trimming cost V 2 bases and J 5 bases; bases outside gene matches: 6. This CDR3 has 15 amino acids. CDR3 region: CAISEDQREIDTQYF. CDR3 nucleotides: TGTGCCATCAGTGAGGACCAGCGGGAGATAGATACGCAGTATTTT.

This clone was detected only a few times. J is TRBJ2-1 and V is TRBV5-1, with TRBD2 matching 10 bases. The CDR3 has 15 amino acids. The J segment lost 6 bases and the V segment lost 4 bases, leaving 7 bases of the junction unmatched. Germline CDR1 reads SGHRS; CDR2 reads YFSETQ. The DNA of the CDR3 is TGCGCCAGCAGCACTTCTAGCGGGGGACGCAATGAGCAGTTCTTC. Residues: CASSTSSGGRNEQFF.

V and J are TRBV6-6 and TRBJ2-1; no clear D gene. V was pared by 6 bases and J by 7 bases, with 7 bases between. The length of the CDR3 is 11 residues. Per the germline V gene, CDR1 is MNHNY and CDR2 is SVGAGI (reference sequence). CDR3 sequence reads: CASSRENEQFF. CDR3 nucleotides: TGTGCCAGCAGCAGAGAAAATGAGCAGTTCTTC.

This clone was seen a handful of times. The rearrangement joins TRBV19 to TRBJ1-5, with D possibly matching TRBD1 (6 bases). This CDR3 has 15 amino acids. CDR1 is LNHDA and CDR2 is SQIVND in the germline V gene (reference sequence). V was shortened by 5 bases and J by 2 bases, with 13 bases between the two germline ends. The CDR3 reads CASSRQVSGNQPQHF. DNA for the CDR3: TGTGCCAGTAGTCGACAGGTATCGGGCAATCAGCCCCAGCATTTT.

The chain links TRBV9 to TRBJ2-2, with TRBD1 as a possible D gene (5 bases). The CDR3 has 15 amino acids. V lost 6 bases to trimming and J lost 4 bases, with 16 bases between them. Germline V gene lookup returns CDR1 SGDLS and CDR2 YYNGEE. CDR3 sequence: CASTKWGEVTGELFF. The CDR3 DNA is TGTGCCAGCACCAAATGGGGCGAGGTCACCGGGGAGCTGTTTTTT. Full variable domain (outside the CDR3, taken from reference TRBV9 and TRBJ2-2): DSGVTQTPKHLITATGQRVTLRCSPRSGDLSVYWYQQSLDQGLQFLIQYYNGEERAKGNILERFSAQQFPDLHSELNLSSLELGDSALYFCASTKWGEVTGELFFGEGSRLTVL.

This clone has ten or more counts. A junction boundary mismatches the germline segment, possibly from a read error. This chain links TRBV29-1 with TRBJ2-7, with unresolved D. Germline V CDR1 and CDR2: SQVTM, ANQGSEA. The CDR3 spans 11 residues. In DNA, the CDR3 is TGCAGCGTTAGGAACGGATACGGGCAGTACTTC. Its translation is CSVRNGYGQYF.

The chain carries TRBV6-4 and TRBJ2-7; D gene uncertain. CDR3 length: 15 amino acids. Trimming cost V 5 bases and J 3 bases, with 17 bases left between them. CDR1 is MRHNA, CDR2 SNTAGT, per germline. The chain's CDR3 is CASSPRAGPYYEQYF. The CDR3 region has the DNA TGTGCCAGCAGTCCCCGCGCCGGACCGTACTACGAGCAGTACTTC.

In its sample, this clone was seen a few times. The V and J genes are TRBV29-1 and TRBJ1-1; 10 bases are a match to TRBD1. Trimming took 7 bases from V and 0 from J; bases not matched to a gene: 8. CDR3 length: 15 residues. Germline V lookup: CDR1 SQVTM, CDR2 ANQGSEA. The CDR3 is CSATGGWGMNTEAFF. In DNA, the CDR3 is TGCAGCGCGACAGGGGGCTGGGGCATGAACACTGAAGCTTTCTTT.

CDR3 in amino acids: CSAEQGGGQPQHF. The CDR3 nucleotides are TGCAGCGCCGAACAGGGCGGAGGTCAGCCCCAGCATTTT. The chain recombines TRBV29-1 with TRBJ1-5; TRBD1 is a possible D gene (6 bases). The V and J ends lost 7 bases and 6 bases respectively, with 16 bases between them. Germline V gene lookup returns CDR1 SQVTM and CDR2 ANQGSEA. The CDR3 runs 13 residues.

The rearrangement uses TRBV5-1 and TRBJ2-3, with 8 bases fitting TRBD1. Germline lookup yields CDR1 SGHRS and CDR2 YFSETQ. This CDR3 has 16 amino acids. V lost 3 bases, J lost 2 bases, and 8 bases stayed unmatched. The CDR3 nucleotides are TGCGCCAGCAGCTCGACAGGGGATCCTTTCACAGATACGCAGTATTTT. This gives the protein CASSSTGDPFTDTQYF.

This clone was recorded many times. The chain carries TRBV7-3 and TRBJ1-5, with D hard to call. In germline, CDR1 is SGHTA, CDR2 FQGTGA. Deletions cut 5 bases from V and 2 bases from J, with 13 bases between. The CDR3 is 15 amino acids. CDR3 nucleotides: TGTGCCAGCAGCCCCGACTCTTTCGGCAATCAGCCCCAGCATTTT. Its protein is CASSPDSFGNQPQHF.

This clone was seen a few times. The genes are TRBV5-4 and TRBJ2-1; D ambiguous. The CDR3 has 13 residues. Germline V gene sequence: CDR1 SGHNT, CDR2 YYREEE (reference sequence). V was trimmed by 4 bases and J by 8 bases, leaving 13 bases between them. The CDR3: CASSPRGRDEQFF. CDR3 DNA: TGTGCCAGCAGCCCCCGAGGTCGGGATGAGCAGTTCTTC.

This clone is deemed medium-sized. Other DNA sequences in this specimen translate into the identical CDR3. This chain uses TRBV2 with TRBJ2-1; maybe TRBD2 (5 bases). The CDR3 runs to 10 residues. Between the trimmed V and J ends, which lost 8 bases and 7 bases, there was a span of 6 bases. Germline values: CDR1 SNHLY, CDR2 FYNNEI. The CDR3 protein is CASGGNEQFF. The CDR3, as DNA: TGTGCCAGCGGCGGGAATGAGCAGTTCTTC.